This T cell receptor (beta chain) was observed in a study of spatial heterogeneity in lung cancer. The overall study: A consistent excess of beta-chain over alpha-chain sequences was detected. Each unique TCR and UMI combination was seen more than ten times on average in raw reads.

The germline V gene encodes CDR1 LGHNA and CDR2 YSLEER. Trimming stripped 4 bases from V and 0 bases from J, with 19 bases between. There are 19 residues in the CDR3. A word on this clonotype: Antigen: not known. Because this beta chain is a stray read in a library intended to capture alpha chains, its abundance should not be given much weight.

Findings and caveats of the study: Higher tumor mutation counts went along with higher counts of expanded intratumoral alpha and beta TCRs.

Stated time point: sample taken at primary tumor resection. Via MiXCR, TCRdb re-called the 5' RACE reads, giving one row per CDR3 protein. Of about 16,000 distinct CDR3 sequences in the sample, 6.5% to 8% were seen once. The source of this sequence is a female donor with early-stage non-small cell lung cancer. The J gene is TRBJ2-6, the V gene TRBV4-3; tentative D call: TRBD1 (6 bases). This specimen was lung tumor tissue, taken at surgery. The CDR3, as DNA: TGCGCCAGCAGCCGACCAACCCGGGACATATACTCTGGGGCCAACGTCCTGACTTTC. Translated: CASSRPTRDIYSGANVLTF.